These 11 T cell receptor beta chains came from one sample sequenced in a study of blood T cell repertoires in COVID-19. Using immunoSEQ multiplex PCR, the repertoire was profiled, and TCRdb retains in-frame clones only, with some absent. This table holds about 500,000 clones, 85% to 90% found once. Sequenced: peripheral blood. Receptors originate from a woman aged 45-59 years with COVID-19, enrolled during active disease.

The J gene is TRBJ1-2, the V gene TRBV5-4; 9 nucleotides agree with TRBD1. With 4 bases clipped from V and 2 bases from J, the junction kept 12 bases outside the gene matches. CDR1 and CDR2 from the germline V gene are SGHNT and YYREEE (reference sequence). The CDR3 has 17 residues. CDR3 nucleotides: TGTGCCAGCAGCCCGGGACAGGGTTACCGTCTAAACTATGGCTACACCTTC. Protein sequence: CASSPGQGYRLNYGYTF.

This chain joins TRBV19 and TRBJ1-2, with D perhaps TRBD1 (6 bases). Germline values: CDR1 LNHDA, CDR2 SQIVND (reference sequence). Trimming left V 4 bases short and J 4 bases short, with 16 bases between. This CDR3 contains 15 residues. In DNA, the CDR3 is TGTGCCAGTAGTACGACGAGGGGGACGGGCTATGGCTACACCTTC. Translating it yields CASSTTRGTGYGYTF.

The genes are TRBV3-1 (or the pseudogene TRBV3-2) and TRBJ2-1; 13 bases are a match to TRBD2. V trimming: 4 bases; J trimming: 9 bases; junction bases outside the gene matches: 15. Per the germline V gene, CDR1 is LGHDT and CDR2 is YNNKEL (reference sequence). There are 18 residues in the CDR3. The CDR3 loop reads CASSRPGTTSGGAGEQFF. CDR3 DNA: TGTGCCAGCAGCCGCCCCGGAACTACTAGCGGGGGGGCAGGTGAGCAGTTCTTC.

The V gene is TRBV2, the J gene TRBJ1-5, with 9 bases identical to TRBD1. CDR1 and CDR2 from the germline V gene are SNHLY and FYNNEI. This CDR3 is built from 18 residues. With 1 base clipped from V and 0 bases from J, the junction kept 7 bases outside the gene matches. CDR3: CASSEERTGVSSNQPQHF. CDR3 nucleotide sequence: TGTGCCAGCAGTGAAGAGAGGACAGGGGTTAGTAGCAATCAGCCCCAGCATTTT.

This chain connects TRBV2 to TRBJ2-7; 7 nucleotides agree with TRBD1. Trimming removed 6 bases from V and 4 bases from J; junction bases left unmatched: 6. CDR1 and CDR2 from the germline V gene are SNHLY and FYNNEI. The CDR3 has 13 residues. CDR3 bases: TGTGCCAGCAGCCGGGACAGCCCTTACGAGCAGTACTTC. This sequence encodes CASSRDSPYEQYF.

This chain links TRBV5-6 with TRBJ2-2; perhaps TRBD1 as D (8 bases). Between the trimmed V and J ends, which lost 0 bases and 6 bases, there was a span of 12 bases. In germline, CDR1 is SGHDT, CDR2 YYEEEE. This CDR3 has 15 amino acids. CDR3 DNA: TGTGCCAGCAGCTTGGGGACAGGGAGGGCCGGGGAGCTGTTTTTT. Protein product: CASSLGTGRAGELFF.

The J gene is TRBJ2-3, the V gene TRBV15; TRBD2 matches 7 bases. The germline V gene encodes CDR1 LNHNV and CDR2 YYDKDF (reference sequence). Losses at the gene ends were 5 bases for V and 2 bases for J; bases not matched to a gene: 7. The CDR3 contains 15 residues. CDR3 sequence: CATSGSGGLTDTQYF. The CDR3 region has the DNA TGTGCCACCAGCGGGTCGGGGGGACTCACAGATACGCAGTATTTT.

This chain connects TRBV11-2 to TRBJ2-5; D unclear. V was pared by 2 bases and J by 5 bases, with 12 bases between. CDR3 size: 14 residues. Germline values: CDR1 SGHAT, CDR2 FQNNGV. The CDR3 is CASSLTGYAETQYF. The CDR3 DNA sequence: TGTGCCAGCAGCTTAACGGGTTACGCTGAGACCCAGTACTTC.

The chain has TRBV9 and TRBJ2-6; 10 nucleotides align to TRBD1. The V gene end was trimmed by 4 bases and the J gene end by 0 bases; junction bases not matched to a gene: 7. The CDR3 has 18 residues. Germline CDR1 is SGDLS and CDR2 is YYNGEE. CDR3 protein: CASSLRGQGSSGANVLTF. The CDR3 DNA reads TGTGCCAGCAGCCTAAGGGGACAGGGGAGCTCTGGGGCCAACGTCCTGACTTTC. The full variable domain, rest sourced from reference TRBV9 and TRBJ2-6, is DSGVTQTPKHLITATGQRVTLRCSPRSGDLSVYWYQQSLDQGLQFLIQYYNGEERAKGNILERFSAQQFPDLHSELNLSSLELGDSALYFCASSLRGQGSSGANVLTFGAGSRLTVL.

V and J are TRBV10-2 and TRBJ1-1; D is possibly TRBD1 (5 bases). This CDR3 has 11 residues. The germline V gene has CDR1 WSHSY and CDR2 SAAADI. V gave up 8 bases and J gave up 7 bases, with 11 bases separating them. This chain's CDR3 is CASGSQVEAFF. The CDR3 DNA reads TGCGCCAGCGGCTCACAGGTTGAAGCTTTCTTT.

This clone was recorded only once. The CDR3 is CASSEGGHSGEKLFF. In DNA form, the CDR3 reads TGTGCCAGCAGTGAAGGTGGCCACTCGGGGGAAAAACTGTTTTTT. V gene TRBV6-1 combines with J gene TRBJ1-4; no definite D call. Between the trimmed V and J ends, which lost 1 base and 8 bases, there was a span of 14 bases. The CDR3 has 15 amino acids. Germline CDR1 MNHNS, CDR2 SASEGT.